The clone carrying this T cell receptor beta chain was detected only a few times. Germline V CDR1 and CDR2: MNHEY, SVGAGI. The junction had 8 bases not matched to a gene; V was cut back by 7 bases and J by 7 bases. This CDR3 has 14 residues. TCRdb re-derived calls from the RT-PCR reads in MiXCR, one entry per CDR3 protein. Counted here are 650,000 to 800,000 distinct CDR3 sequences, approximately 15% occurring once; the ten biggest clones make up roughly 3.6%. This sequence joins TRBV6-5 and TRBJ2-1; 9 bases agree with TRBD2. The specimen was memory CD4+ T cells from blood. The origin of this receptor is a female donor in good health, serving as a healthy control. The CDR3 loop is CASNEVAGANEQFF. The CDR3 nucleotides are TGTGCCAGCAATGAAGTAGCGGGGGCAAATGAGCAGTTCTTC.